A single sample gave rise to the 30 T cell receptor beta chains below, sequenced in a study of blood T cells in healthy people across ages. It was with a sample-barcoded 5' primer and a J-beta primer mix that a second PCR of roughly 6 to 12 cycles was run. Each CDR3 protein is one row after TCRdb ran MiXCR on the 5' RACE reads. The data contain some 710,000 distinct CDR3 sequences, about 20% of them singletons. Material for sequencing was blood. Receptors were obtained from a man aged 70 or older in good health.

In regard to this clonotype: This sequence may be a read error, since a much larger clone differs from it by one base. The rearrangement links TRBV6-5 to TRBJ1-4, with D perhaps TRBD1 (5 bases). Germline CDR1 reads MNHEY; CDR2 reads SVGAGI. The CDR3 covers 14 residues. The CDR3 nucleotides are TGTGCCGGCAGTGGGACTTTCCCCGAGGGAAAACTGTTTTTT. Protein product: CAGSGTFPEGKLFF.

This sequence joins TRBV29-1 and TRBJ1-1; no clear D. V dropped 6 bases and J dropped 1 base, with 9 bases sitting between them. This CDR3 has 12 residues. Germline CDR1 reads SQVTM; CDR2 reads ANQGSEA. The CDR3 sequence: CSVHAGNTEAFF. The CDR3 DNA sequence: TGCAGCGTCCACGCAGGGAACACTGAAGCTTTCTTT.

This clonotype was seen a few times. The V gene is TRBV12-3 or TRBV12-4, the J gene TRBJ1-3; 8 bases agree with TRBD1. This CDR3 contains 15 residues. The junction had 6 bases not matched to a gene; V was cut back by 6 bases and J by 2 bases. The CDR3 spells CASSPRTGPGNTIYF. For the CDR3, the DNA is TGTGCCAGCAGCCCAAGGACAGGGCCTGGAAACACCATATATTTT.

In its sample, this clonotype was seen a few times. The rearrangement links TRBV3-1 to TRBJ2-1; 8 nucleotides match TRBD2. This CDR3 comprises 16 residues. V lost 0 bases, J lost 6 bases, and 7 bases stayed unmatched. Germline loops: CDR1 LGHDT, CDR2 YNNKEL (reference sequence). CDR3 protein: CASSQDMAGGGNEQFF. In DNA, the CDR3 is TGTGCCAGCAGCCAAGACATGGCGGGAGGTGGCAATGAGCAGTTCTTC.

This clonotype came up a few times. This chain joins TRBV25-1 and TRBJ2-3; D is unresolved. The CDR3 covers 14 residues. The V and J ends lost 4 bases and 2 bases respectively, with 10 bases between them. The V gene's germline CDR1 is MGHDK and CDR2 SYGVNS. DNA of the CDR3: TGTGCCAGCAGTGGGCGATTGATCACAGATACGCAGTATTTT. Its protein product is CASSGRLITDTQYF.

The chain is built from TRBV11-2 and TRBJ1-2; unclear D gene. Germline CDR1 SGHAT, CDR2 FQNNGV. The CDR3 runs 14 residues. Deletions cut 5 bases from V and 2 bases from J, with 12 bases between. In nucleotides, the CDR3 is TGTGCCAGCAGCGGTAGTACCCTAAACTATGGCTACACCTTC. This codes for CASSGSTLNYGYTF.

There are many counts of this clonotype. The chain's CDR3 is CASSLQASGGRDTDTQYF. The CDR3 DNA reads as TGTGCCAGCAGCCTCCAGGCTAGCGGGGGGCGAGACACAGATACGCAGTATTTT. V is TRBV4-2 and J is TRBJ2-3; TRBD2 aligns across 11 bases. J was trimmed by 2 bases and V by 4 bases; bases with no gene match: 11. The CDR3 runs to 18 residues. The V gene's germline CDR1 is LGHNA and CDR2 YNFKEQ.

In nucleotides, the CDR3 is TGTGCCAGCAGCGCCGATTATGGCTACACCTTC. It codes for CASSADYGYTF. This chain joins TRBV9 and TRBJ1-2, with D unclear. Germline V lookup: CDR1 SGDLS, CDR2 YYNGEE. The V and J ends lost 3 bases and 5 bases respectively, with 5 bases between them. The CDR3 has 11 residues. The variable domain in full, completed from reference TRBV9 and TRBJ1-2, reads DSGVTQTPKHLITATGQRVTLRCSPRSGDLSVYWYQQSLDQGLQFLIQYYNGEERAKGNILERFSAQQFPDLHSELNLSSLELGDSALYFCASSADYGYTFGSGTRLTVV.

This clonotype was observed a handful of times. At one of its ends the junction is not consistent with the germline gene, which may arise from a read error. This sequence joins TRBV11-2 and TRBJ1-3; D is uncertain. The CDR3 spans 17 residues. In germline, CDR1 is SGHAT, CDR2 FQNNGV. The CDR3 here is CASSPRRPGASGNTVYF. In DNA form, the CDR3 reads TGTGCCAGCAGCCCCCGGAGGCCCGGAGCCTCTGGAAACACCGTATATTTT.

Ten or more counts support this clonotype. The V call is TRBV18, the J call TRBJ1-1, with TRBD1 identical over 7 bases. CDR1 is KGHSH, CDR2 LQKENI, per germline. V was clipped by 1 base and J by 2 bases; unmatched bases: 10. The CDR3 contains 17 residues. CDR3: CASSPRPTGTDNTEAFF. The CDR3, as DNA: TGTGCCAGCTCACCACGACCGACAGGGACAGATAACACTGAAGCTTTCTTT. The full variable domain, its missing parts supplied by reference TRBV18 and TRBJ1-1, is NAGVMQNPRHLVRRRGQEARLRCSPMKGHSHVYWYRQLPEEGLKFMVYLQKENIIDESGMPKERFSAEFPKEGPSILRIQQVVRGDSAAYFCASSPRPTGTDNTEAFFGQGTRLTVV.

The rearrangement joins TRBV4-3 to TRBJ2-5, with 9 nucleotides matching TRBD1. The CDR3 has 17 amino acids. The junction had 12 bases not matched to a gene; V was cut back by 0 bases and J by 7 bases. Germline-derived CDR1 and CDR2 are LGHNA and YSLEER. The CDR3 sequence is CASSQDGTGPFRGTQYF. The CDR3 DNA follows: TGCGCCAGCAGCCAAGATGGGACAGGGCCATTTCGAGGGACCCAGTACTTC.

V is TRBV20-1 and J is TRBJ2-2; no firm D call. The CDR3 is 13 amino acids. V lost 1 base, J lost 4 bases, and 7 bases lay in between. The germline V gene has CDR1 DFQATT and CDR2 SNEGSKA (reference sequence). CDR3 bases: TGCAGTGCTAGAGGACTGGGCACCGGGGAGCTGTTTTTT. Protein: CSARGLGTGELFF.

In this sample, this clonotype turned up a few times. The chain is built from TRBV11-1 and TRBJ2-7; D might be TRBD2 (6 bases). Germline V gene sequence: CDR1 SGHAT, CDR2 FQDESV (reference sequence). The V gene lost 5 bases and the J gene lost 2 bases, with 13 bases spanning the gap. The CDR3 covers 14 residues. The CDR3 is CASSHRDFPYEQYV. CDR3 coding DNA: TGTGCCAGCAGCCACCGGGACTTTCCCTACGAGCAGTACGTC.

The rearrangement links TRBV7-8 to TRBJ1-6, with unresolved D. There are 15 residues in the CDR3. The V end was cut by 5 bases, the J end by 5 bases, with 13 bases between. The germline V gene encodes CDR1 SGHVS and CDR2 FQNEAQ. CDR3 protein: CASSADGAHNSPLHF. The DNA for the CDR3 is TGTGCCAGCAGCGCGGACGGCGCACATAATTCACCCCTCCACTTT.

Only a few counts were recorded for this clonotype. CDR3: CASSLVTGKETQYF. For the CDR3, the DNA is TGCGCCAGCAGCTTGGTCACAGGGAAAGAGACCCAGTACTTC. The chain uses TRBV5-1 and TRBJ2-5; TRBD1 might be the D (6 bases). The CDR3 is 14 residues long. Trimming shortened V by 0 bases and J by 3 bases, and 9 bases separated the two germline ends. The germline V gene encodes CDR1 SGHRS and CDR2 YFSETQ.

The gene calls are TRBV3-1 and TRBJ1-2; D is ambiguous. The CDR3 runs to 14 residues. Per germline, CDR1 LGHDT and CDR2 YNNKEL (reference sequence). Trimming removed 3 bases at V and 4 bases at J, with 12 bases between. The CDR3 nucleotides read TGTGCCAGCAGCCATCCCTTGGCAGTCTATGGCTACACCTTC. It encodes CASSHPLAVYGYTF.

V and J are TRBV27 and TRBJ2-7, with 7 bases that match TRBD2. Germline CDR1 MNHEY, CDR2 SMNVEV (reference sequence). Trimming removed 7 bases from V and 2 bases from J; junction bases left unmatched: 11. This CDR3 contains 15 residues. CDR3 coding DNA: TGTGCCAGCACGATTGGCGCCAGCGGGGCCTACGAGCAGTACGTC. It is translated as CASTIGASGAYEQYV.

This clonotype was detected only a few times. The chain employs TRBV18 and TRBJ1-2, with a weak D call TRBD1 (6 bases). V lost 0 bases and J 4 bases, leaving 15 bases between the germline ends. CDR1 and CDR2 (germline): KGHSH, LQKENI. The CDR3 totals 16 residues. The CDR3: CASSPPTGSYLYGYTF. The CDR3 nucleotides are TGTGCCAGCTCACCACCGACAGGTTCCTACCTCTATGGCTACACCTTC.

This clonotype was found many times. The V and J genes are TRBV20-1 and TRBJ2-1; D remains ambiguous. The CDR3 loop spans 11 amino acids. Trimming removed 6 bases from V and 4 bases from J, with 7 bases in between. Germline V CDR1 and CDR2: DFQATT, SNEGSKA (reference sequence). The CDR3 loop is CSATGYNEQFF. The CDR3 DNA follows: TGCAGTGCCACTGGTTACAATGAGCAGTTCTTC.

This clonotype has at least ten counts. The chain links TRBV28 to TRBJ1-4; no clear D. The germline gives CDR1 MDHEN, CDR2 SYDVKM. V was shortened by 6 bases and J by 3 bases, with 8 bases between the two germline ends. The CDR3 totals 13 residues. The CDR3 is CASRGGPNEKLFF. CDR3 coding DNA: TGTGCCAGCAGGGGCGGACCTAATGAAAAACTGTTTTTT.

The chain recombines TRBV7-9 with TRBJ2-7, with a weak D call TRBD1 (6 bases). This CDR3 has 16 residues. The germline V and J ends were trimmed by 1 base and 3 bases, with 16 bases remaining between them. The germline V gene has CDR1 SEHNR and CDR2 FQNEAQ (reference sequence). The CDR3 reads CASSLGSAGEYYEQYF. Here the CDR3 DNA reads TGTGCCAGCAGCTTAGGTTCGGCAGGGGAATACTACGAGCAGTACTTC.

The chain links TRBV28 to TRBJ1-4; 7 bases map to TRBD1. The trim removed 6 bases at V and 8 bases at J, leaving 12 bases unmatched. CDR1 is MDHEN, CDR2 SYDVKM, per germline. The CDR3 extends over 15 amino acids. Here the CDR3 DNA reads TGTGCCAGCAGAAACGGGACAGTCCAAGGGGAAAAACTGTTTTTT. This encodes CASRNGTVQGEKLFF. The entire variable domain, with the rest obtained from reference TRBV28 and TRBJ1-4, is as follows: DVKVTQSSRYLVKRTGEKVFLECVQDMDHENMFWYRQDPGLGLRLIYFSYDVKMKEKGDIPEGYSVSREKKERFSLILESASTNQTSMYLCASRNGTVQGEKLFFGSGTQLSVL.

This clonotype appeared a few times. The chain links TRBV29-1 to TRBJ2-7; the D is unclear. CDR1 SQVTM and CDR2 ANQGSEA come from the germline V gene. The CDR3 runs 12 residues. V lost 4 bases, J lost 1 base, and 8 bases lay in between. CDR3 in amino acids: CSVGLQSYEQYF. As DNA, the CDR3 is TGCAGCGTTGGACTGCAATCCTACGAGCAGTACTTC.

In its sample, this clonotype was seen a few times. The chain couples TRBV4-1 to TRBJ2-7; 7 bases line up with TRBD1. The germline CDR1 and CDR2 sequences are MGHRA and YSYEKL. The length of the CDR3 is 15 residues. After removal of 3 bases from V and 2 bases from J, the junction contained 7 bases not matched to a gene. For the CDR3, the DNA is TGCGCCAGCAGCCAGCCCCGGGACAGCCCCTACGAGCAGTACTTC. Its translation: CASSQPRDSPYEQYF.

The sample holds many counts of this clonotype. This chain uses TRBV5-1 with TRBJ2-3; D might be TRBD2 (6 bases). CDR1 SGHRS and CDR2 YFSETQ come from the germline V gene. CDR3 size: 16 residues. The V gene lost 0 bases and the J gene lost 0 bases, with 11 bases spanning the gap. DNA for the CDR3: TGCGCCAGCAGCTTGGAGGGGACTCCTAGCACAGATACGCAGTATTTT. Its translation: CASSLEGTPSTDTQYF.

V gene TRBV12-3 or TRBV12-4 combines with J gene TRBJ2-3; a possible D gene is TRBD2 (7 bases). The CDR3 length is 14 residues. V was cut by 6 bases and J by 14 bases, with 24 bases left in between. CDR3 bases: TGTGCCAGCAGGACCACAGGGACTACCTTGAGGTTGTATTTT. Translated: CASRTTGTTLRLYF.

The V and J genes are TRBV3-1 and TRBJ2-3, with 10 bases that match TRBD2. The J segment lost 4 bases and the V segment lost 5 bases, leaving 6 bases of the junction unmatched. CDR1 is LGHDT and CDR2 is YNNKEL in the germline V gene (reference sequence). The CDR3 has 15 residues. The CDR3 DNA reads TGTGCCAGCAGCTCAGGGACTAGCGTGTCAGATACGCAGTATTTT. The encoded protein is CASSSGTSVSDTQYF.

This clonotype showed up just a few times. The CDR3 spells CASSLGRQGTNYGYTF. The CDR3 nucleotides are TGCGCCAGCAGCTTGGGACGACAGGGAACCAACTATGGCTACACCTTC. J is TRBJ1-2 and V is TRBV5-1; 7 nucleotides align to TRBD1. The J segment lost 2 bases and the V segment lost 0 bases, leaving 7 bases of the junction unmatched. The CDR3 has 16 amino acids. Looked up from germline, CDR1 is SGHRS and CDR2 is YFSETQ.

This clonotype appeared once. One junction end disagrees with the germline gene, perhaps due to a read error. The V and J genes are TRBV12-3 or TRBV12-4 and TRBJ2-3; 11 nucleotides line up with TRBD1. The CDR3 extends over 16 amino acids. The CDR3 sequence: CASSHGDRGSADAQYF. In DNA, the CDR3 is TGTGCCAGCAGTCACGGGGACAGGGGGTCCGCAGATGCGCAGTATTTT.

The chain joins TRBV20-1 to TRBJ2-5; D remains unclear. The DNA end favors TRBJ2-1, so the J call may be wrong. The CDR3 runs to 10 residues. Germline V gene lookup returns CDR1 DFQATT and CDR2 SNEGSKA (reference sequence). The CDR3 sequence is CSARWDGQFF. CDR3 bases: TGCAGTGCTAGATGGGATGGGCAGTTCTTC.